The source of this T cell receptor beta chain is a study of radiotherapy plus CTLA-4 blockade in lung cancer. Study-wide background: Around 19% of enrolled patients responded objectively, and approximately 30% had disease control. Study-wide findings and caveats: Blood-borne expansion of tumor-derived TCR clones followed radiotherapy plus ipilimumab.

Deletions cut 3 bases from V and 2 bases from J, with 13 bases between. The germline gives CDR1 KGHSY, CDR2 FQNENV. This CDR3 has 15 residues. This clone appeared a few times. The antigen remains unidentified. Profiled with immunoSEQ multiplex PCR; TCRdb holds only in-frame clones, not every one. Of over 30,000 clones listed, 60% to 80% are singletons. V is TRBV16 and J is TRBJ1-2; no definite D call. The sample consisted of peripheral blood, taken from a patient treated with radiotherapy plus ipilimumab. The TCR sequence derives from a human donor with non-small cell lung cancer that progressed on radiotherapy plus ipilimumab. CDR3 nucleotides: TGTGCCAGCAGCCATTACCGGGATCTAAACTATGGCTACACCTTC. Translated: CASSHYRDLNYGYTF.